One sample yielded the 24 T cell receptor beta chains listed below, sequenced in a study of shared clonotypes between healthy human individuals. Positive CCR7 selection of CD45RO-negative cells yielded the naive CD8 cells, and terminally differentiated effector memory CD45RA+ cells were excluded. Sequencing used immunoSEQ multiplex PCR; TCRdb keeps in-frame clones, though not all of them. The data show about 2 million clones, about 95% seen once. Sequencing was done on a sample of naive CD8+ T cells sorted from blood. The origin of the receptors is a man younger than 35 in good health.

The V and J genes are TRBV5-5 and TRBJ2-3; D possibly matches TRBD1 or TRBD2 (5 bases each). V dropped 1 base and J dropped 4 bases, with 10 bases sitting between them. Germline CDR1 reads SGHKS; CDR2 reads YYEKEE (reference sequence). The CDR3 extends over 14 amino acids. The CDR3 coding sequence is TGTGCCAGCAGCTTGATGAGGGGAGCAGATACGCAGTATTTT. Encoded protein: CASSLMRGADTQYF.

As for this clone: This CDR3 is also generated by other DNA sequences in the sample. CDR3 sequence (DNA): TGCGCCAGCAGCTTGGGACAGGGTTCGGACGAGCAGTACTTC. It yields the protein CASSLGQGSDEQYF. The chain is built from TRBV5-1 and TRBJ2-7; TRBD1 agrees at 7 bases. The trim removed 0 bases at V and 5 bases at J, leaving 5 bases unmatched. The CDR3 runs 14 residues. Germline assignment: CDR1 SGHRS and CDR2 YFSETQ.

V is TRBV5-1 and J is TRBJ2-3; D may match TRBD1 or TRBD2 (5 bases each). The CDR3 is 16 amino acids. Trimming removed 4 bases from V and 7 bases from J, with 22 bases in between. Germline V lookup: CDR1 SGHRS, CDR2 YFSETQ. The CDR3 nucleotides are TGCGCCAGCAGCGTATATCCCGGGGCCCTGGGGAATACGCAGTATTTT. Its translation is CASSVYPGALGNTQYF.

This clone has only one observation. The identical CDR3 is also encoded by other nucleotide sequences in the sample. This chain uses TRBV30 with TRBJ2-7; 10 nucleotides line up with TRBD1. The germline V gene has CDR1 GTSNPN and CDR2 SVGIG (reference sequence). The CDR3 extends over 13 amino acids. Losses at the gene ends were 1 base for V and 4 bases for J; bases not matched to a gene: 1. This chain's CDR3 is CAWSGQGAYEQYF. CDR3 in DNA: TGTGCCTGGAGTGGACAGGGGGCTTACGAGCAGTACTTC.

In the case of this clone: Distinct nucleotide sequences in the sample also encode this CDR3. The gene calls are TRBV9 and TRBJ2-7; D may match TRBD1 or TRBD2 (6 bases each). There are 14 residues in the CDR3. Trimming shortened V by 2 bases and J by 3 bases, and 12 bases separated the two germline ends. Germline CDR1 and CDR2: SGDLS and YYNGEE. CDR3 sequence (DNA): TGTGCCAGCAGCGTCGGGGGCAGTTACTACGAGCAGTACTTC. It codes for CASSVGGSYYEQYF.

To note about this clone: In the same sample, other DNA sequences code for this CDR3. The chain couples TRBV11-2 to TRBJ2-7; perhaps TRBD2 as D (5 bases). The CDR3 is 13 residues long. The germline V and J ends were trimmed by 1 base and 3 bases, with 7 bases remaining between them. Germline values: CDR1 SGHAT, CDR2 FQNNGV. DNA of the CDR3: TGTGCCAGCAGCTTAGTTCGGGACTACGAGCAGTACTTC. Translating gives CASSLVRDYEQYF.

The chain's CDR3 is CASSVDSAGGRSEQFF. CDR3 coding DNA: TGTGCCAGCAGCGTAGACTCGGCGGGGGGGCGTAGTGAGCAGTTCTTC. The chain recombines TRBV9 with TRBJ2-1; 9 nucleotides agree with TRBD2. The germline V gene encodes CDR1 SGDLS and CDR2 YYNGEE. Trimming cost V 0 bases and J 9 bases; bases outside gene matches: 10. This CDR3 comprises 16 residues.

V gene TRBV27 combines with J gene TRBJ2-3; no clear D. This CDR3 spans 13 amino acids. Trimming cost V 2 bases and J 6 bases, with 9 bases left between them. Germline CDR1 reads MNHEY; CDR2 reads SMNVEV (reference sequence). The CDR3 sequence: CASSLIGFDTQYF. The CDR3 nucleotides are TGTGCCAGCAGTTTAATAGGTTTCGATACGCAGTATTTT.

This chain uses TRBV4-2 with TRBJ2-2; D gene uncertain. Germline V CDR1 and CDR2: LGHNA, YNFKEQ. The CDR3 totals 15 residues. With 1 base removed from V and 1 base from J, the gap between germline ends came to 7 bases. CDR3 coding DNA: TGTGCCAGCAGCCAAGTGATCGGGAACACCGGGGAGCTGTTTTTT. Amino acids: CASSQVIGNTGELFF.

The chain combines TRBV4-3 with TRBJ2-1, with D possibly matching TRBD2 (6 bases). Germline CDR1 LGHNA, CDR2 YSLEER. The V end lost 3 bases, the J end lost 7 bases, and 22 bases lay between the germline ends. The CDR3 spans 17 residues. The CDR3 bases are TGCGCCAGCAGCCACTCTCAGGCGGGGTGGGGAAGGAATGAGCAGTTCTTC. Protein: CASSHSQAGWGRNEQFF.

The rearrangement links TRBV30 to TRBJ2-3, with no clear D. The CDR3 consists of 12 residues. The V gene lost 3 bases and the J gene lost 4 bases, with 8 bases spanning the gap. Germline V gene data show CDR1 as GTSNPN and CDR2 as SVGIG (reference sequence). This CDR3 reads CAWRAQSDTQYF. The CDR3 DNA follows: TGTGCCTGGAGGGCCCAGTCAGATACGCAGTATTTT. The full variable domain, with the rest looked up from reference TRBV30 and TRBJ2-3, is SQTIHQWPATLVQPVGSPLSLECTVEGTSNPNLYWYRQAAGRGLQLLFYSVGIGQISSEVPQNLSASRPQDRQFILSSKKLLLSDSGFYLCAWRAQSDTQYFGPGTRLTVL.

This clone was found a few times. J is TRBJ2-7 and V is TRBV10-2; possibly TRBD1 or TRBD2 for D (5 bases each). Germline V gives CDR1 WSHSY, CDR2 SAAADI. Trimming shortened V by 3 bases and J by 7 bases, and 13 bases separated the two germline ends. The length of the CDR3 is 13 residues. CDR3 sequence: CASSDLPRGEQYF. As DNA, the CDR3 is TGCGCCAGCAGTGACCTCCCGAGGGGAGAGCAGTACTTC.

Concerning this clone itself: The same CDR3 is also encoded by other DNA sequences in this sample. The chain has TRBV9 and TRBJ1-3; D ambiguous. Deletions cut 0 bases from V and 1 base from J, with 8 bases between. The CDR3 runs to 15 residues. The germline CDR1 and CDR2 sequences are SGDLS and YYNGEE. The CDR3 DNA reads TGTGCCAGCAGCGTAGACGGTTTGTCTGGAAACACCATATATTTT. Translating it yields CASSVDGLSGNTIYF.

The rearrangement joins TRBV4-1 to TRBJ2-5; 8 nucleotides align to TRBD1. CDR1 is MGHRA and CDR2 is YSYEKL in the germline V gene. With 3 bases clipped from V and 1 base from J, the junction kept 4 bases outside the gene matches. The CDR3 extends over 15 amino acids. For the CDR3, the DNA is TGCGCCAGCAGCCACCCAGGGACAGGCCAAGAGACCCAGTACTTC. Translated: CASSHPGTGQETQYF.

The chain recombines TRBV6-5 with TRBJ2-7; D may be TRBD1 (6 bases). The V and J ends lost 2 bases and 1 base respectively, with 12 bases between them. CDR3 length: 15 amino acids. Germline V gene data show CDR1 as MNHEY and CDR2 as SVGAGI. The chain's CDR3 is CASSYGDTSSYEQYF. The CDR3 DNA is TGTGCCAGCAGTTACGGGGACACCTCATCCTACGAGCAGTACTTC.

The rearrangement joins TRBV19 to TRBJ1-1, with a possible D match to TRBD1 (5 bases). The CDR3 is 14 amino acids. Germline loops: CDR1 LNHDA, CDR2 SQIVND (reference sequence). Trimming removed 0 bases at V and 5 bases at J, with 10 bases between. Written as DNA, the CDR3 is TGTGCCAGTAGTATAGATTCAGGGAGGACTGAAGCTTTCTTT. Translating it yields CASSIDSGRTEAFF.

J is TRBJ2-2 and V is TRBV30; possible D gene TRBD2, 5 bases. Germline CDR1 reads GTSNPN; CDR2 reads SVGIG (reference sequence). Trimming removed 3 bases at V and 5 bases at J, with 10 bases between. The CDR3 spans 13 residues. The CDR3 region is CAWRIGGTGELFF. CDR3 DNA: TGTGCCTGGAGGATAGGCGGGACCGGGGAGCTGTTTTTT.

The rearrangement uses TRBV28 and TRBJ1-5, with 9 bases matching TRBD1. The germline CDR1 and CDR2 sequences are MDHEN and SYDVKM. CDR3 length equals 16 residues. V dropped 8 bases and J dropped 2; count of bases not matched to a gene: 10. CDR3: CASVVQGAVGNQPQHF. CDR3 coding DNA: TGTGCCAGCGTTGTACAGGGGGCGGTGGGCAATCAGCCCCAGCATTTT.

In this sample, this clone turned up once. This rearrangement joins TRBV11-2 to TRBJ2-7; tentatively, D is TRBD1 or TRBD2 (5 bases each). The ends were cut back, 5 bases at V and 2 bases at J, with 10 bases in the middle. The CDR3 length is 13 residues. CDR1 and CDR2 (germline): SGHAT, FQNNGV. CDR3 in DNA: TGTGCCAGCAGCCCCGGGGCCACCTACGAGCAGTACTTC. The encoded protein is CASSPGATYEQYF.

The chain employs TRBV4-2 and TRBJ2-2; D gene ambiguous. V dropped 4 bases and J dropped 6 bases, with 6 bases sitting between them. The CDR3 totals 12 residues. The germline CDR1 and CDR2 sequences are LGHNA and YNFKEQ. The CDR3: CASSPASGELFF. The CDR3 DNA is TGTGCCAGCAGCCCTGCGTCCGGGGAGCTGTTTTTT.

The CDR3 DNA reads TGTGCCAGTAGTCCAGGACTAGCGGGAAATGAGCAGTACTTC. Its translation: CASSPGLAGNEQYF. The gene calls are TRBV19 and TRBJ2-7; 12 bases line up with TRBD2. Germline CDR1 LNHDA, CDR2 SQIVND (reference sequence). V dropped 5 bases and J dropped 7; count of bases not matched to a gene: 6. The CDR3 contains 14 residues.

The rearrangement links TRBV5-5 to TRBJ2-7; 7 bases agree with TRBD1. The ends lost 0 bases at V and 3 bases at J; junction bases unmatched: 3. Germline V CDR1 and CDR2: SGHKS, YYEKEE (reference sequence). The CDR3 runs 14 residues. The CDR3 nucleotides read TGTGCCAGCAGCTTGGACCACAGGGGCTACGAGCAGTACTTC. Its protein is CASSLDHRGYEQYF.

V and J are TRBV5-1 and TRBJ1-1; 9 bases are a match to TRBD1. Losses at the gene ends were 4 bases for V and 3 bases for J; bases not matched to a gene: 7. Germline V lookup: CDR1 SGHRS, CDR2 YFSETQ. CDR3 size: 15 residues. The CDR3 sequence is CASSQTGTGHTEAFF. The CDR3 DNA reads TGCGCCAGCAGCCAGACCGGGACAGGGCACACTGAAGCTTTCTTT.

The genes are TRBV4-3 and TRBJ2-2; 7 nucleotides match TRBD2. V lost 2 bases, J lost 7 bases, and 7 bases stayed unmatched. The germline V gene encodes CDR1 LGHNA and CDR2 YSLEER. This CDR3 is 15 amino acids long. CDR3 bases: TGCGCCAGCAGCCAACAGGGAGGGCCTGGCGGGGAGCTGTTTTTT. It yields the protein CASSQQGGPGGELFF.